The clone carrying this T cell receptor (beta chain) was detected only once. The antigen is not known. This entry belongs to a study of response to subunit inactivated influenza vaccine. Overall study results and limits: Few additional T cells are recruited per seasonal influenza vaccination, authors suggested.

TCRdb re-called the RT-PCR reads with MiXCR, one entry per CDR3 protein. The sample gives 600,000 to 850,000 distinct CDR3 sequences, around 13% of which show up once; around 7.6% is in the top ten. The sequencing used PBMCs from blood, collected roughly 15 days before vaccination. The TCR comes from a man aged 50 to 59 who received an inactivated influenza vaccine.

The DNA of the CDR3 is TGTGCCATGTCATACAGGGCCCCCGCAATGGGTGAGCAGTTCTTC. This gives the protein CAMSYRAPAMGEQFF. V is TRBV10-3 and J is TRBJ2-1; tentative D call: TRBD1 (6 bases). The CDR3 is 15 amino acids. Trimming pared 9 bases from V and 9 bases from J, leaving 24 bases between. Germline loops: CDR1 ENHRY, CDR2 SYGVKD.